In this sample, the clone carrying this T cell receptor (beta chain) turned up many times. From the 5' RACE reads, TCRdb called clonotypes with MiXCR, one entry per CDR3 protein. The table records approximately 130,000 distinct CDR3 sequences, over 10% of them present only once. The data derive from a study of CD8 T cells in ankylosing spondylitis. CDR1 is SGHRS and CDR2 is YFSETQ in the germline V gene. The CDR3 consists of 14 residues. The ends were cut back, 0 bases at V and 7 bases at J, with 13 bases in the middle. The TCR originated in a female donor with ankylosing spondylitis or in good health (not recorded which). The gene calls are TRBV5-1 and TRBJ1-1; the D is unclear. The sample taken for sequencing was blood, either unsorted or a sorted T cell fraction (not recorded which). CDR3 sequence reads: CASSLGQPYNEAFF. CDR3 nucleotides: TGCGCCAGCAGCTTGGGCCAGCCTTATAATGAAGCTTTCTTT.